These 31 T cell receptor beta chains originate from one sample sequenced in a study of blood T cell repertoires in COVID-19. Produced via immunoSEQ multiplex PCR; TCRdb's table is partial and in-frame only. The sample lists 210,000 or so clones; around 90% were seen once. The sample consisted of peripheral blood. Receptors originate from a young man with active or convalescent COVID-19.

This sequence joins TRBV6-1 and TRBJ2-7; a weak D match, TRBD2 (5 bases). The CDR3 consists of 15 residues. With 2 bases removed from V and 3 bases from J, the gap between germline ends came to 14 bases. Germline V lookup: CDR1 MNHNS, CDR2 SASEGT. CDR3 in DNA: TGTGCCAGCAGTGAATGGACTCCTACTCTCTACGAGCAGTACTTC. Amino acids: CASSEWTPTLYEQYF.

The genes are TRBV7-9 and TRBJ2-7; 7 nucleotides agree with TRBD2. This CDR3 has 14 residues. J lost 3 bases, V lost 0 bases, and 2 bases had no gene match. In germline, CDR1 is SEHNR, CDR2 FQNEAQ (reference sequence). Written as DNA, the CDR3 is TGTGCCAGCAGCTTAGCAGGCGGGAGCTACGAGCAGTACTTC. Amino acids: CASSLAGGSYEQYF.

The gene calls are TRBV5-1 and TRBJ2-7; 8 nucleotides align to TRBD2. The CDR3 runs 16 residues. Germline V lookup: CDR1 SGHRS, CDR2 YFSETQ. The J segment lost 2 bases and the V segment lost 3 bases, leaving 10 bases of the junction unmatched. The CDR3 here is CASSSLEREITYEQYF. The CDR3 nucleotides read TGCGCCAGCAGCTCTCTTGAGCGGGAGATCACCTACGAGCAGTACTTC.

This clone was recorded once. The V gene is TRBV30, the J gene TRBJ1-5, with TRBD1 matching over 7 bases. The CDR3 spans 15 residues. With V trimmed by 0 bases and J by 0 bases, 2 bases remained unmatched. Germline V gives CDR1 GTSNPN, CDR2 SVGIG (reference sequence). The CDR3 DNA sequence: TGTGCCTGGAGTGTAGGGGACAGTAGCAATCAGCCCCAGCATTTT. Its protein is CAWSVGDSSNQPQHF.

The chain carries TRBV30 and TRBJ2-3, with D maybe TRBD1 (6 bases). The CDR3 is made up of 13 amino acids. Germline loops: CDR1 GTSNPN, CDR2 SVGIG (reference sequence). The V gene lost 1 base and the J gene lost 8 bases, with 13 bases spanning the gap. CDR3 coding DNA: TGTGCCTGGAGTGCTTGGACAGACAGTACGCAGTATTTT. Its protein product is CAWSAWTDSTQYF.

The V call is TRBV7-2, the J call TRBJ2-1; D unresolved. In germline, CDR1 is SGHTA, CDR2 FQGNSA. This CDR3 has 13 amino acids. Trimming pared 1 base from V and 5 bases from J, leaving 6 bases between. CDR3: CASSLVHNNEQFF. The CDR3 region has the DNA TGTGCCAGCAGCTTAGTTCACAACAATGAGCAGTTCTTC.

The CDR3 bases are TGTGCCAGCAGCCAAGATCAGGGATCTGGGGCCAACGTCCTGACTTTC. This translates into CASSQDQGSGANVLTF. The gene calls are TRBV4-2 and TRBJ2-6; possibly TRBD1 for D (5 bases). Trimming stripped 0 bases from V and 1 base from J, with 7 bases between. The CDR3 consists of 16 residues. Germline CDR1 and CDR2: LGHNA and YNFKEQ.

The chain employs TRBV29-1 and TRBJ1-3, with unresolved D. Germline V lookup: CDR1 SQVTM, CDR2 ANQGSEA. V lost 6 bases and J 1 base, leaving 10 bases between the germline ends. This CDR3 has 13 amino acids. The CDR3: CSVLSGSGNTIYF. The CDR3, as DNA: TGCAGCGTGTTATCAGGTTCTGGAAACACCATATATTTT.

V gene TRBV5-1 combines with J gene TRBJ2-5, with unresolved D. The CDR3 is made up of 13 amino acids. Trimming took 4 bases from V and 4 from J, leaving 11 bases between them. Germline lookup yields CDR1 SGHRS and CDR2 YFSETQ. The CDR3 region has the DNA TGCGCCAGCAGCAGCTCCCCCCCAGAGACCCAGTACTTC. Translation gives CASSSSPPETQYF.

The V call is TRBV28, the J call TRBJ2-7, with a weak D call TRBD1 (6 bases). This CDR3 spans 13 amino acids. The ends were cut back, 5 bases at V and 7 bases at J, with 15 bases in the middle. In germline, CDR1 is MDHEN, CDR2 SYDVKM. The CDR3 DNA reads as TGTGCCAGCAGTAAAGGACAAAGGGGGGAGCAGTACTTC. Residues: CASSKGQRGEQYF.

The genes are TRBV5-1 and TRBJ1-5; 9 nucleotides line up with TRBD1. V lost 4 bases to trimming and J lost 4 bases; unmatched junction nucleotides: 3. Per germline, CDR1 SGHRS and CDR2 YFSETQ. The CDR3 extends over 14 amino acids. CDR3 protein: CASSPDRGNQPQHF. Written as DNA, the CDR3 is TGCGCCAGCAGCCCGGACAGGGGTAATCAGCCCCAGCATTTT.

There are a few counts of this clone. The chain employs TRBV4-1 and TRBJ2-4; 9 bases fit TRBD2. The ends lost 0 bases at V and 3 bases at J; junction bases unmatched: 9. This CDR3 region has 18 residues. Germline V gene data show CDR1 as MGHRA and CDR2 as YSYEKL. This CDR3 is CASSQDWREGLGKNIQYF. The CDR3 bases are TGCGCCAGCAGCCAAGACTGGCGGGAGGGCCTCGGCAAAAACATTCAGTACTTC.

The V call is TRBV29-1, the J call TRBJ1-1; D gene uncertain. This CDR3 contains 13 residues. Germline CDR1 reads SQVTM; CDR2 reads ANQGSEA. V shed 7 bases and J shed 5 bases, with 17 bases lying between them. The CDR3 DNA is TGCAGCGGAAAGCAGGTGGCGGGGACTGAAGCTTTCTTT. It encodes CSGKQVAGTEAFF. The variable domain in full, with the rest retrieved from reference TRBV29-1 and TRBJ1-1, is SAVISQKPSRDICQRGTSLTIQCQVDSQVTMMFWYRQQPGQSLTLIATANQGSEATYESGFVIDKFPISRPNLTFSTLTVSNMSPEDSSIYLCSGKQVAGTEAFFGQGTRLTVV.

This chain joins TRBV7-3 and TRBJ2-5, with D possibly TRBD2 on 6 matching bases. Germline lookup yields CDR1 SGHTA and CDR2 FQGTGA. V was pared by 2 bases and J by 4 bases, with 8 bases between. This CDR3 is built from 13 residues. CDR3 coding DNA: TGTGCCAGCAGCTTAGACGGGGGAGAGACCCAGTACTTC. It codes for CASSLDGGETQYF.

The DNA for the CDR3 is TGTGCCAGCACAGCGGGAGTGATTGGTGTTGAGCAGTTCTTC. It encodes CASTAGVIGVEQFF. The V gene is TRBV25-1, the J gene TRBJ2-1; TRBD2 matches 8 bases. This CDR3 comprises 14 residues. Trimming removed 7 bases from V and 9 bases from J; junction bases left unmatched: 11. Germline CDR1 reads MGHDK; CDR2 reads SYGVNS. The variable domain in full, completed from reference TRBV25-1 and TRBJ2-1, reads EADIYQTPRYLVIGTGKKITLECSQTMGHDKMYWYQQDPGMELHLIHYSYGVNSTEKGDLSSESTVSRIRTEHFPLTLESARPSHTSQYLCASTAGVIGVEQFFGPGTRLTVL.

The V gene is TRBV29-1, the J gene TRBJ1-2; 8 positions agree with TRBD1. The germline CDR1 and CDR2 sequences are SQVTM and ANQGSEA. CDR3 length: 12 amino acids. J gave up 7 bases and V 7 bases, and 8 bases lay outside the gene matches. The CDR3 here is CSARTGWGGYTF. CDR3 nucleotides: TGCAGCGCTAGGACAGGGTGGGGTGGCTACACCTTC.

The V gene is TRBV18, the J gene TRBJ1-6; tentative D call: TRBD1 (5 bases). From germline, CDR1 is KGHSH and CDR2 LQKENI. V shed 1 base and J shed 8 bases, with 15 bases lying between them. The CDR3 contains 16 residues. This chain's CDR3 is CASSPLPDSGDSPLHF. DNA for the CDR3: TGTGCCAGCTCACCACTTCCCGACAGTGGGGATTCACCCCTCCACTTT.

The V gene is TRBV27, the J gene TRBJ2-1, with D possibly TRBD1 on 6 matching bases. Germline values: CDR1 MNHEY, CDR2 SMNVEV (reference sequence). The CDR3 consists of 14 residues. The germline V and J ends were trimmed by 2 bases and 7 bases, with 12 bases remaining between them. Here the CDR3 reads CASSLHPQGNEQFF. CDR3 sequence (DNA): TGTGCCAGCAGTTTACACCCCCAGGGGAATGAGCAGTTCTTC.

The rearrangement links TRBV27 to TRBJ2-1; the D gene is possibly TRBD2 (5 bases). The CDR3 loop spans 16 amino acids. Germline CDR1 and CDR2: MNHEY and SMNVEV (reference sequence). V shed 0 bases and J shed 8 bases, with 17 bases lying between them. The CDR3 nucleotides read TGTGCCAGCAGTTTATCGAGCGGAAGCCGGATCGATGAGCAGTTCTTC. Protein product: CASSLSSGSRIDEQFF.

The chain employs TRBV5-1 and TRBJ1-4; 7 bases match TRBD1. Germline V gene data show CDR1 as SGHRS and CDR2 as YFSETQ. The CDR3 length is 17 residues. V trimming: 3 bases; J trimming: 5 bases; junction bases outside the gene matches: 13. CDR3 loop: CASSSGLGGQTNEKLFF. As DNA, the CDR3 is TGCGCCAGCAGCTCGGGGCTTGGGGGACAGACAAATGAAAAACTGTTTTTT.

The CDR3 nucleotides are TGCGCCAGCAGCTTGGAAGGACAGGGGTTACAAGAGACCCAGTACTTC. This translates into CASSLEGQGLQETQYF. V usage is TRBV5-1 and J usage is TRBJ2-5; TRBD1 agrees at 9 bases. The J segment lost 2 bases and the V segment lost 0 bases, leaving 5 bases of the junction unmatched. This CDR3 comprises 16 residues. Germline CDR1 SGHRS, CDR2 YFSETQ.

The CDR3 DNA is TGCGCCAGCAGCTTTCAGGGAATAGTTTCACCCCTCCACTTT. Protein product: CASSFQGIVSPLHF. This chain connects TRBV5-1 to TRBJ1-6; maybe TRBD1 (5 bases). Per the germline V gene, CDR1 is SGHRS and CDR2 is YFSETQ. There are 14 residues in the CDR3. Trimming shortened V by 2 bases and J by 9 bases, and 12 bases separated the two germline ends.

The chain combines TRBV2 with TRBJ1-1; 8 nucleotides line up with TRBD1. Per germline, CDR1 SNHLY and CDR2 FYNNEI. This CDR3 comprises 13 residues. Germline trimming cut 3 bases from V and 11 bases from J; bases unmatched to any gene: 8. CDR3: CASSEGWGQVAFF. CDR3 DNA sequence: TGTGCCAGCAGTGAGGGTTGGGGACAGGTCGCTTTCTTT.

The chain employs TRBV29-1 and TRBJ2-2, with 10 positions matching TRBD1. The CDR3 consists of 14 residues. J lost 6 bases, V lost 7 bases, and 8 bases had no gene match. Germline V gene sequence: CDR1 SQVTM, CDR2 ANQGSEA. The CDR3 loop is CSAGQGGSAGELFF. In DNA form, the CDR3 reads TGCAGCGCCGGACAGGGGGGGTCGGCCGGGGAGCTGTTTTTT.

The chain has TRBV15 and TRBJ2-4; D possibly corresponds to TRBD1 (5 bases). V gave up 4 bases and J gave up 3 bases, with 16 bases separating them. Per germline, CDR1 LNHNV and CDR2 YYDKDF (reference sequence). This CDR3 spans 16 amino acids. CDR3: CATSKRGRAVKNIQYF. The CDR3 DNA follows: TGTGCCACCAGCAAACGCGGCAGGGCCGTCAAAAACATTCAGTACTTC.

The chain links TRBV7-9 to TRBJ1-3, with a possible D match to TRBD1 (5 bases). Per the germline V gene, CDR1 is SEHNR and CDR2 is FQNEAQ (reference sequence). The germline V and J ends were trimmed by 1 base and 4 bases, with 14 bases remaining between them. This CDR3 region has 16 residues. In DNA, the CDR3 is TGTGCCAGCAGCTTAGTACCAGGGCTCTCCGGAAACACCATATATTTT. It yields the protein CASSLVPGLSGNTIYF.

The genes are TRBV7-2 and TRBJ1-1, with D uncertain. V gave up 1 base and J gave up 0 bases, with 6 bases separating them. CDR1 SGHTA and CDR2 FQGNSA come from the germline V gene. This CDR3 region has 14 residues. The CDR3 loop reads CASSLEPVNTEAFF. The CDR3, as DNA: TGTGCCAGCAGCTTAGAGCCCGTGAACACTGAAGCTTTCTTT.

This rearrangement joins TRBV2 to TRBJ2-7; D perhaps matches TRBD1 (5 bases). The CDR3 is made up of 15 amino acids. V gave up 8 bases and J gave up 1 base, with 18 bases separating them. Germline V gene data show CDR1 as SNHLY and CDR2 as FYNNEI. The CDR3 DNA is TGTGCCAGCCAGACAGAAATCGGTAGTTCCTACGAGCAGTACTTC. The encoded protein is CASQTEIGSSYEQYF.

The rearrangement joins TRBV4-3 to TRBJ2-1; 12 bases agree with TRBD1. This CDR3 is 17 amino acids long. CDR1 and CDR2 from the germline V gene are LGHNA and YSLEER. V gave up 0 bases and J gave up 4 bases; unmatched junction bases: 4. CDR3 residues: CASSQDLGQGAYNEQFF. For the CDR3, the DNA is TGCGCCAGCAGCCAAGATTTGGGACAGGGGGCGTACAATGAGCAGTTCTTC.

The CDR3 DNA reads as TGTGCCAGCAGGCCCGCCGGTTTCGAGAGAGACACCGGGGAGCTGTTTTTT. Its protein product is CASRPAGFERDTGELFF. The chain recombines TRBV7-9 with TRBJ2-2, with unresolved D. This CDR3 comprises 17 residues. The germline gives CDR1 SEHNR, CDR2 FQNEAQ (reference sequence). Trimming left V 6 bases short and J 3 bases short, with 20 bases between.

This clone occurred once. The chain has TRBV29-1 and TRBJ1-5; 10 bases align to TRBD1. The length of the CDR3 is 15 residues. The junction had 11 bases not matched to a gene; V was cut back by 4 bases and J by 8 bases. CDR1 is SQVTM, CDR2 ANQGSEA, per germline. The CDR3 nucleotides are TGCAGCGTTGCCACCGGGACAGGGGTGATGGAGCCCCAGCATTTT. It encodes CSVATGTGVMEPQHF.